These T cell receptor beta chains were read from a single sample in a study of cytomegalovirus exposure and HLA in healthy donors. Measured with immunoSEQ multiplex PCR; TCRdb has only the in-frame clones, and not every one. This repertoire shows roughly 170,000 clones, roughly 84% found once; its top ten account for approximately 1.6%. The sample consisted of PBMCs. The receptors here all came from a male donor in good health and CMV-seronegative. CDR3s include the opening cysteine and the closing phenylalanine or tryptophan. A D gene is named only where the DNA matches it firmly. A row's size may be missing; if present it is once, few, many or a size class.

TRBV5-6	TRBD2	TRBJ2-5	.	CASSSQRGTETQYF	TGTGCCAGCAGCTCACAGCGGGGGACGGAGACCCAGTACTTC
TRBV27	.	TRBJ1-6	once	CASTIGGALSPLHF	TGTGCCAGCACCATAGGGGGGGCACTTTCACCCCTCCACTTT
TRBV6-1	.	TRBJ2-2	.	CASSEFRGTGELFF	TGTGCCAGCAGTGAATTTAGGGGCACCGGGGAGCTGTTTTTT
TRBV5-1	TRBD2	TRBJ2-5	.	CASSWGTSVGIATPARKETQYF	TGCGCCAGCAGCTGGGGGACTAGCGTGGGCATAGCGACTCCCGCCCGAAAAGAGACCCAGTACTTC
TRBV6-5	TRBD2	TRBJ2-3	.	CASSSTSGGPTDTQYF	TGTGCCAGCAGTTCGACTAGCGGGGGTCCCACTGATACGCAGTATTTT
TRBV28	.	TRBJ2-1	.	CASSTTSSYNEQFF	TGTGCCAGCAGTACTACTAGTTCCTACAATGAGCAGTTCTTC
TRBV10-1	.	TRBJ2-2	.	CASSESGTGELFF	TGCGCCAGCAGTGAATCGGGGACCGGGGAGCTGTTTTTT
TRBV4-3	TRBD1	TRBJ1-2	once	CASSPFGQGYGYTF	TGCGCCAGCAGCCCCTTTGGACAGGGATATGGCTACACCTTC
TRBV7-9	.	TRBJ1-6	.	CASIGGPAQSSYNSPLHF	TGTGCCAGCATCGGGGGTCCGGCGCAGAGCTCCTATAATTCACCCCTCCACTTT
TRBV10-3	TRBD2	TRBJ2-7	.	CAISGTSGRAPQYF	TGTGCCATCAGTGGGACTAGCGGGAGGGCCCCGCAGTACTTC
TRBV20-1	TRBD2	TRBJ2-7	.	CSAIGTNEQYF	TGCAGTGCTATCGGGACTAACGAGCAGTACTTC
TRBV6-5	.	TRBJ1-1	.	CASSYSAGAGEAFF	TGTGCCAGCAGTTACTCGGCGGGGGCTGGTGAAGCTTTCTTT
TRBV9	TRBD2	TRBJ2-3	.	CASSLRSRTTSGGPSTDTQYF	TGTGCCAGCAGCCTCCGATCGAGGACGACTAGCGGGGGCCCTAGCACAGATACGCAGTATTTT
TRBV6-6	TRBD1	TRBJ2-7	.	CASSYSGRGPSYEQYF	TGTGCCAGCAGTTACTCCGGCAGGGGGCCCTCCTACGAGCAGTACTTC
TRBV5-1	.	TRBJ1-1	.	CASSLTTGTNTEAFF	TGCGCCAGCAGCTTAACGACTGGAACGAACACTGAAGCTTTCTTT
TRBV28	TRBD2	TRBJ2-2	.	CASSFFGGGGRIGELFF	TGTGCCAGCAGTTTTTTCGGGGGCGGCGGGAGGATCGGGGAGCTGTTTTTT
TRBV19	TRBD2	TRBJ2-7	.	CASSTTGGGSGYEQYF	TGTGCCAGTAGTACAACGGGCGGCGGGAGCGGCTACGAGCAGTACTTC
TRBV9	.	TRBJ1-4	.	CASSVAGRDPTNEKLFF	TGTGCCAGCAGCGTAGCAGGGCGAGATCCAACTAATGAAAAACTGTTTTTT
TRBV25-1	.	TRBJ2-1	.	CASSEYLTVNGQFF	TGTGCCAGCAGTGAATATCTGACTGTCAATGGGCAGTTCTTC
TRBV5-5	TRBD1	TRBJ2-7	.	CASTTSGGGNEQYF	TGTGCCAGCACCACCTCAGGGGGTGGGAACGAGCAGTACTTC
TRBV6-5	TRBD2	TRBJ2-7	.	CASTESRGGYEQYF	TGTGCCAGCACCGAATCGAGGGGAGGGTACGAGCAGTACTTC
TRBV5-1	TRBD1	TRBJ1-2	.	CASSLATGGDYGYTF	TGCGCCAGCAGCTTGGCTACAGGGGGCGACTATGGCTACACCTTC
TRBV7-9	.	TRBJ2-7	.	CASSSRVRSGEQYF	TGTGCCAGCAGCTCCCGAGTCCGCTCTGGCGAGCAGTACTTC
TRBV14	.	TRBJ2-3	.	CASSQDRGRGGTDTQYF	TGTGCCAGCAGCCAAGATCGGGGCAGGGGTGGAACAGATACGCAGTATTTT
TRBV25-1	TRBD2	TRBJ2-3	once	CASSDLLTSGPRTDTQYF	TGTGCCAGCAGTGACCTGTTGACTAGCGGGCCCCGCACAGATACGCAGTATTTT
TRBV28	TRBD1	TRBJ1-2	once	CASRFPGGDDYGYTF	TGTGCCAGCAGATTTCCAGGGGGCGATGACTATGGCTACACCTTC
TRBV5-1	.	TRBJ2-5	.	CASSLRGIKETQYF	TGCGCCAGCAGCTTGCGGGGTATTAAAGAGACCCAGTACTTC
TRBV5-5	TRBD1	TRBJ2-4	.	CASSRTGVEGNIQYF	TGTGCCAGCAGTCGGACAGGGGTTGAAGGGAACATTCAGTACTTC
TRBV7-8	TRBD1	TRBJ1-2	.	CASSWTGTGAMGGYTF	TGTGCCAGCAGCTGGACCGGGACAGGCGCAATGGGGGGCTACACCTTC
TRBV2	TRBD2	TRBJ2-1	.	CASSVDSGSNEQFF	TGTGCCAGCAGTGTCGACAGCGGGAGCAATGAGCAGTTCTTC
TRBV6-5	TRBD2	TRBJ2-1	once	CATSRGRGYNEQFF	TGTGCCACTTCCAGAGGGCGGGGGTACAATGAGCAGTTCTTC
TRBV9	.	TRBJ2-7	.	CASSLMGDAYYEQYF	TGTGCCAGCAGCCTGATGGGAGATGCGTACTACGAGCAGTACTTC
TRBV13	.	TRBJ2-7	.	CASAQGVYEQYF	TGTGCCAGCGCTCAGGGTGTCTACGAGCAGTACTTC
TRBV28	.	TRBJ2-7	.	CASRIDSSYEQYF	TGTGCCAGCCGGATTGACAGCTCCTACGAGCAGTACTTC
TRBV28	TRBD1	TRBJ2-7	.	CASSWGDRPTAEQYF	TGTGCCAGCAGTTGGGGGGACAGGCCCACAGCCGAGCAGTACTTC
TRBV10-1	.	TRBJ1-1	.	CASSDPGPQARAFF	TGCGCCAGCAGCGACCCGGGCCCACAGGCGAGGGCTTTCTTT
TRBV6-1	.	TRBJ2-7	.	CASSESVGASSYEQYF	TGTGCCAGCAGTGAATCGGTGGGGGCGAGCTCCTACGAGCAGTACTTC
TRBV10-3	.	TRBJ1-3	.	CAIRPNRNSGNTIYF	TGTGCCATCAGACCGAACAGAAACTCTGGAAACACCATATATTTT
TRBV19	.	TRBJ2-1	.	CASRIGHRSYNEQFF	TGTGCCAGTAGAATTGGACACCGGTCCTACAATGAGCAGTTCTTC
TRBV13	TRBD1	TRBJ1-2	.	CASSSNRGLWYGYTF	TGTGCCAGCAGCTCAAACAGGGGGCTTTGGTATGGCTACACCTTC
TRBV30	.	TRBJ2-7	once	CASLQRGFEQYF	TGTGCCTCCTTACAACGGGGATTCGAGCAGTACTTC
TRBV5-4	TRBD1	TRBJ1-3	.	CASSPDRGPGNTIYF	TGTGCCAGCAGCCCGGACAGGGGCCCTGGAAACACCATATATTTT
TRBV28	TRBD1	TRBJ2-7	.	CASSVQGVAYEQYF	TGTGCCAGCAGTGTACAGGGGGTCGCCTACGAGCAGTACTTC
TRBV7-8	.	TRBJ1-4	.	CASSPARGTNEKLFF	TGTGCCAGCAGTCCCGCTCGCGGAACTAATGAAAAACTGTTTTTT
TRBV5-8	.	TRBJ2-7	once	CASSLGRSLIYEQYF	TGTGCCAGCAGTCTGGGGCGTTCCCTCATCTACGAGCAGTACTTC
TRBV2	TRBD2	TRBJ2-1	.	CASRVGAGRAYNEQFF	TGTGCCAGCAGGGTAGGGGCCGGGAGGGCCTACAATGAGCAGTTCTTC
TRBV5-1	TRBD2	TRBJ2-3	.	CASTLGSGGAGDTQYF	TGCGCCAGCACCCTAGGTTCCGGGGGGGCGGGAGATACGCAGTATTTT
TRBV10-3	TRBD2	TRBJ2-1	.	CAIREVPSGDEQFF	TGTGCCATCAGAGAGGTTCCTAGCGGGGACGAGCAGTTCTTC
TRBV6-1	.	TRBJ2-7	.	CASISSTSSYEQYF	TGTGCCAGCATCTCTAGCACCTCTTCCTACGAGCAGTACTTC
TRBV15	.	TRBJ2-1	.	CATSRGGGINEQFF	TGTGCCACCAGCAGAGGAGGGGGTATCAATGAGCAGTTCTTC